This TCR beta chain was captured in a study of regulatory T cells in long-lasting Graves disease. Time point here: newly diagnosed GD, antithyroid drugs for less than 3 months. Extracted PBMC RNA gave rise to the TCR library. The table lists this clonotype with many counts. Germline V CDR1 and CDR2: SGHAT, FQNNGV. The length of the CDR3 is 15 residues. With 5 bases clipped from V and 2 bases from J, the junction kept 5 bases outside the gene matches. The TCR beta library used iRepertoire HTBI primers with Arm-PCR amplification of CDR3. TCRdb re-called the multiplex PCR reads with MiXCR, one entry per CDR3 protein. The repertoire holds about 530,000 distinct CDR3 sequences, with about 16% as singletons. Another study also made use of these data, one on T cells in Graves' hyperthyroidism and ophthalmopathy.

This sequence originates from a woman aged 35 to 59 with Graves disease. V and J are TRBV11-2 and TRBJ2-3; TRBD1 matches 9 bases. The sequencing used peripheral blood mononuclear cells (PBMCs), collected at new diagnosis, from a patient treated with antithyroid drugs. This CDR3 is CASSRTGETTDTQYF. The CDR3 bases are TGTGCCAGCAGCAGGACAGGGGAGACCACAGATACGCAGTATTTT.